This note documents a single TCR beta chain sequence. The sample comes from a study of blood T cell repertoires in COVID-19. Turning to the study itself: The study drew acute and convalescent COVID-19 samples from the United States, Italy and Spain. T cells, B-cell-depleted T cells, or PBMCs supplied cDNA or gDNA.

V dropped 5 bases and J dropped 1 base, with 17 bases sitting between them. CDR3 size: 17 residues. In germline, CDR1 is SGHVS, CDR2 FQNEAQ. Per the study methods: Amplification from reference gene primers served as the basis for estimated nucleated cell counts. Sequencing was performed with immunoSEQ multiplex PCR; in TCRdb, only in-frame clones are kept and a portion is missing. The DNA gave D and trimming, while V, J and clone size come from that table. The sample records 170,000 or so clones, approximately 90% being singletons. Sample: peripheral blood. The chain is built from TRBV7-8 and TRBJ2-2; tentative D call: TRBD2 (6 bases). The sequence was obtained from a woman younger than 35 who had recovered from COVID-19. The CDR3 DNA follows: TGTGCCAGCAGCCCCCGTTCGGGGGTGCTGAACACCGGGGAGCTGTTTTTT. It yields the protein CASSPRSGVLNTGELFF.